Sequencing of this T cell receptor beta chain was carried out in a study of OX40 agonist ivuxolimab in advanced cancers. Study-level information: Partial responses were seen in three patients, one with hepatocellular carcinoma and two with cutaneous melanoma.

With regard to this clone: No antigen is known for it.

The CDR3 sequence is 14 residues long. Germline lookup yields CDR1 ENHRY and CDR2 SYGVKD. Trimming left V 3 bases short and J 5 bases short, with 13 bases between. This table comes from immunoSEQ multiplex PCR, and its TCRdb copy is limited to in-frame clones, with some not included. The sample lists fewer than 120,000 clones, about 92% occurring once. Study-level findings and limits: CD8+ T cells averaged more expanded clones than CD4+.

The source is an adult with an advanced solid tumor such as melanoma, head and neck, liver or kidney cancer. The input for sequencing was CD4+ or CD8+ T cells sorted from blood, taken in a trial of the OX40 agonist ivuxolimab. The chain carries TRBV10-3 and TRBJ2-5; the D gene is possibly TRBD1 (8 bases). The CDR3 DNA reads TGTGCCATCAGTGACGGACAGGGAGGGGAGACCCAGTACTTC. Its protein is CAISDGQGGETQYF.